The clone carrying this T cell receptor beta chain occurred many times. Its antigen is not identified. The data belong to a study of neurological immune-mediated disorders. Study-wide points: There were no CDR3 amino acid sequences shared by expanded clones across subjects, a result suggesting private repertoires in all groups. The level of TCR clonal expansion was highest in patients with HTLV-1-associated myelopathy and lowest in multiple sclerosis, where it fell below the level seen in healthy controls.

Per germline, CDR1 SGDLS and CDR2 YYNGEE. V shed 0 bases and J shed 3 bases, with 18 bases lying between them. CDR3 length: 17 amino acids. Specified time point: longitudinal time-point 1 (baseline). TCRdb passed the 5' RACE reads through MiXCR, listing each CDR3 protein once. The table has some 60,000 distinct CDR3 sequences, roughly a tenth seen once. This TCR derives from a male donor with HTLV-1-associated myelopathy (HAM/TSP). The sequencing input was PBMCs. The chain couples TRBV9 to TRBJ1-2, with D unclear. The DNA of the CDR3 is TGTGCCAGCAGCGTAGGTCGGCCAAGCGCGGAGGACTATGGCTACACCTTC. It encodes CASSVGRPSAEDYGYTF.